Presented here are 9 T cell receptor beta chains from one specimen sequenced in a study of shared clonotypes between healthy human individuals. The protocol was immunoSEQ multiplex PCR, while the TCRdb copy is restricted to in-frame clones and leaves out a portion. The sample contains approximately 2.5 million clones, over 85% of which appear only once. The sample consisted of naive CD4+ T cells from PBMCs. As for subset: CD45RA+ positively selected. The source is a man younger than 35 in good health. Some clones in this sample may be carry-over from other donors' samples.

Only one count was recorded for this clone. This chain connects TRBV6-6 to TRBJ2-5, with a weak D call TRBD1 (5 bases). Germline V gene data show CDR1 as MNHNY and CDR2 as SVGAGI (reference sequence). Trimming took off 2 bases at V and 2 bases at J, with 15 bases between the two ends. The CDR3 sequence is 16 residues long. The CDR3 DNA sequence: TGTGCCAGCAGTTACGGCTGGGGCGGACCTCAAGAGACCCAGTACTTC. Translated, it gives CASSYGWGGPQETQYF.

This chain joins TRBV4-1 and TRBJ2-5; D tentatively fits TRBD1 or TRBD2 (5 bases each). The CDR3 has 14 amino acids. Germline CDR1 MGHRA, CDR2 YSYEKL. The V end was cut by 3 bases, the J end by 6 bases, with 14 bases between. Written as DNA, the CDR3 is TGCGCCAGCAGCCATCCTCCCCGGGACCAGACCCAGTACTTC. This encodes CASSHPPRDQTQYF.

The J gene is TRBJ1-1, the V gene TRBV2, with D hard to call. The CDR3 loop spans 10 amino acids. The germline V gene encodes CDR1 SNHLY and CDR2 FYNNEI. Trimming took off 4 bases at V and 7 bases at J, with 4 bases between the two ends. In DNA form, the CDR3 reads TGTGCCAGCAGTGGCTTTGAAGCTTTCTTT. Translating it yields CASSGFEAFF.

The V and J genes are TRBV5-1 and TRBJ2-7, with 10 bases that match TRBD2. There are 15 residues in the CDR3. Germline V CDR1 and CDR2: SGHRS, YFSETQ. The V segment lost 0 bases and the J segment 6 bases; nucleotides outside the gene matches: 6. The CDR3 sequence: CASSLGLAGVVEQYF. CDR3 DNA: TGCGCCAGCAGCTTGGGGCTAGCGGGAGTGGTCGAGCAGTACTTC.

The chain joins TRBV6-1 to TRBJ2-3, with no clear D. The V and J ends lost 8 bases and 9 bases respectively, with 12 bases between them. Germline loops: CDR1 MNHNS, CDR2 SASEGT. CDR3 size: 11 residues. DNA of the CDR3: TGTGCCAGCTCTCTGGCCATAACGCAGTATTTT. Translating gives CASSLAITQYF.

This clone was counted a single time. The gene calls are TRBV6-5 and TRBJ2-1; D gene unclear. The CDR3 is 15 amino acids. Trimming stripped 1 base from V and 0 bases from J, with 7 bases between. Per the germline V gene, CDR1 is MNHEY and CDR2 is SVGAGI. The chain's CDR3 is CASSYWAASYNEQFF. The CDR3 DNA sequence: TGTGCCAGCAGTTACTGGGCGGCCTCCTACAATGAGCAGTTCTTC.

The chain couples TRBV5-1 to TRBJ2-3; D gene ambiguous. The V gene lost 4 bases and the J gene lost 0 bases, with 9 bases spanning the gap. Germline loops: CDR1 SGHRS, CDR2 YFSETQ. The CDR3 is made up of 14 amino acids. As DNA, the CDR3 is TGCGCCAGCAGCCGGCTGATGAGCACAGATACGCAGTATTTT. Translated: CASSRLMSTDTQYF.

Note on this clone: At one of its ends the junction is not consistent with the germline gene, which may arise from a read error. V usage is TRBV11-1 and J usage is TRBJ1-2; 8 nucleotides match TRBD1. From germline, CDR1 is SGHAT and CDR2 FQDESV (reference sequence). This CDR3 has 14 residues. The CDR3 DNA is TGTGCCAGCAGCTTAAAGGGACAGGATATCAACACCATCTTC. It codes for CASSLKGQDINTIF.

This chain connects TRBV10-1 to TRBJ2-6; no firm D call. CDR1 and CDR2 (germline): WNHNN, SYGVQD (reference sequence). The germline V and J ends were trimmed by 2 bases and 4 bases, with 3 bases remaining between them. The CDR3 is made up of 13 amino acids. The DNA of the CDR3 is TGCGCCAGCAGTGAGCCGGGGGCCAACGTCCTGACTTTC. This translates into CASSEPGANVLTF.